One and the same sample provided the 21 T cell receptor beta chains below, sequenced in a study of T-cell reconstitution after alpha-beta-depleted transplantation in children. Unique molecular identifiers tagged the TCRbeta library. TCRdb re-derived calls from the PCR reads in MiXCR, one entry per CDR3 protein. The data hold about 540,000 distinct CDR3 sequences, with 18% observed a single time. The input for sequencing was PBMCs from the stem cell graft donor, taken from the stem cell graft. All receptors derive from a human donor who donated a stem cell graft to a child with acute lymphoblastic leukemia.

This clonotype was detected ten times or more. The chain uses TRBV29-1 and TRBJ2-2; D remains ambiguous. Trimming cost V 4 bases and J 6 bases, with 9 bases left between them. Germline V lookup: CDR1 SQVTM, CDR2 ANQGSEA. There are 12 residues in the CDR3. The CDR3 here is CSVGTDPGELFF. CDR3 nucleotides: TGCAGCGTTGGGACCGACCCCGGGGAGCTGTTTTTT.

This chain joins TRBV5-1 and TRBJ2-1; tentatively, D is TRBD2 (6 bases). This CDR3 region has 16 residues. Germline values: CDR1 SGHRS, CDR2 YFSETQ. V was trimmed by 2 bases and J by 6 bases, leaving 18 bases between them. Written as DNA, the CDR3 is TGCGCCAGCAGCTTAGCGGACTATGACAGCCGCAATGAGCAGTTCTTC. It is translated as CASSLADYDSRNEQFF. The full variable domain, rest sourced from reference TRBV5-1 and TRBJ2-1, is KAGVTQTPRYLIKTRGQQVTLSCSPISGHRSVSWYQQTPGQGLQFLFEYFSETQRNKGNFPGRFSGRQFSNSRSEMNVSTLELGDSALYLCASSLADYDSRNEQFFGPGTRLTVL.

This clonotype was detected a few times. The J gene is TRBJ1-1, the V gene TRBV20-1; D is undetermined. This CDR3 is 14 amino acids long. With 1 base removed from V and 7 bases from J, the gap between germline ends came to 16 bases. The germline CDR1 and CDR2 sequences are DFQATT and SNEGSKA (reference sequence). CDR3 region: CSARGAAQRVEAFF. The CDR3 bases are TGCAGTGCTAGAGGCGCGGCGCAGAGGGTTGAAGCTTTCTTT.

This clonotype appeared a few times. The CDR3 region has the DNA TGTGCCAGCAGTTTAATCATTAATGAAAAACTGTTTTTT. This gives the protein CASSLIINEKLFF. The genes are TRBV28 and TRBJ1-4; D unclear. V lost 2 bases, J lost 4 bases, and 5 bases lay in between. The CDR3 has 13 amino acids. CDR1 is MDHEN, CDR2 SYDVKM, per germline.

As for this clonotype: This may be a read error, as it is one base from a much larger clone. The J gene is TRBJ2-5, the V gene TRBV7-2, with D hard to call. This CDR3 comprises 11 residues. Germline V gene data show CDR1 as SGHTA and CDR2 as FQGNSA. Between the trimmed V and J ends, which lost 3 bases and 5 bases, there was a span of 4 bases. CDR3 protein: CASSFFETQYF. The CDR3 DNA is TGTGCCAGCAGCTTTTTTGAGACCCAGTACTTC.

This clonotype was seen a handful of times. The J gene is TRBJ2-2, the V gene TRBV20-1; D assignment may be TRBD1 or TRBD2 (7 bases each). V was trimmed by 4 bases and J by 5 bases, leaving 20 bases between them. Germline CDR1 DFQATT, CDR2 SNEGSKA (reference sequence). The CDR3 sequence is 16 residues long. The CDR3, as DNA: TGCAGTGCTACCCTTGGGGGGAGGGGGCGAACCGGGGAGCTGTTTTTT. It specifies CSATLGGRGRTGELFF.

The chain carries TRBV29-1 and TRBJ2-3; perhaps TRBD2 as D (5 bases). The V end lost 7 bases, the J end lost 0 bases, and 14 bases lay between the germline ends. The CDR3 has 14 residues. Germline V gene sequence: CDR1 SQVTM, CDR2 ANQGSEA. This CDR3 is CSADSRTSTDTQYF. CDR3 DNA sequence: TGCAGCGCTGATTCCCGGACTAGCACAGATACGCAGTATTTT.

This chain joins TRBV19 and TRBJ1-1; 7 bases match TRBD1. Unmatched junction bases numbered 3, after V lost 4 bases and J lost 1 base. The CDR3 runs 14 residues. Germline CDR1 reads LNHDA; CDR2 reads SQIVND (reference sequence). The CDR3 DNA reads TGTGCCAGTAGTACTGGGACAGAGAACACTGAAGCTTTCTTT. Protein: CASSTGTENTEAFF.

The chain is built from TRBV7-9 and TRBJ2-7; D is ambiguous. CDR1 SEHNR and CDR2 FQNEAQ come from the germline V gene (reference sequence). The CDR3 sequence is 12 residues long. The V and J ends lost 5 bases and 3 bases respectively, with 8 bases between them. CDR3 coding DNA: TGTGCCAGCAGCCACGAGTACTACGAGCAGTACTTC. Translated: CASSHEYYEQYF.

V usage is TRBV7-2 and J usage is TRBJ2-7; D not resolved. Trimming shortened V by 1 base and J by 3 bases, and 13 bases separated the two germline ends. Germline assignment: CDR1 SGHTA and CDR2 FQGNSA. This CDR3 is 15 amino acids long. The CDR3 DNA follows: TGTGCCAGCAGCTTAGGGGCCAGCGTAGACTACGAGCAGTACTTC. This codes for CASSLGASVDYEQYF.

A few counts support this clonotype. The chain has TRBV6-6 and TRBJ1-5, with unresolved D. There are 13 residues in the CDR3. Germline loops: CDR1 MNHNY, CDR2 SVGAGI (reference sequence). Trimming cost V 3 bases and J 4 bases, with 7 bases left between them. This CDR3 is CASSYLGNQPQHF. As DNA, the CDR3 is TGTGCCAGCAGTTATCTAGGGAATCAGCCCCAGCATTTT.

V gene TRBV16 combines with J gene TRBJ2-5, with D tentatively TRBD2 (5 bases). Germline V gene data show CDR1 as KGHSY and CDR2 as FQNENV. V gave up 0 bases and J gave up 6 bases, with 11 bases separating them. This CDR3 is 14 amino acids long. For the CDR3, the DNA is TGTGCCAGCAGCCAATCCCCCACGGGGAAGACCCAGTACTTC. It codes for CASSQSPTGKTQYF.

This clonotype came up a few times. The CDR3: CASSLAGGLPLGDEQFF. CDR3 in DNA: TGTGCCAGCAGCTTGGCCGGCGGGCTACCCCTTGGGGATGAGCAGTTCTTC. This rearrangement joins TRBV5-5 to TRBJ2-1; D might be TRBD2 (5 bases). The length of the CDR3 is 17 residues. Germline assignment: CDR1 SGHKS and CDR2 YYEKEE (reference sequence). Trimming removed 0 bases from V and 8 bases from J, with 21 bases in between.

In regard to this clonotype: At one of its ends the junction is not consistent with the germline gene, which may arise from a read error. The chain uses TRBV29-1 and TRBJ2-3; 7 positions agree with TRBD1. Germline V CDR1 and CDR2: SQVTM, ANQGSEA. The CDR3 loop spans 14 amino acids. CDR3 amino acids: CSVEGTVSPDTQYF. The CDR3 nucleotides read TGCAGCGTGGAAGGGACAGTGAGTCCAGATACGCAGTATTTT.

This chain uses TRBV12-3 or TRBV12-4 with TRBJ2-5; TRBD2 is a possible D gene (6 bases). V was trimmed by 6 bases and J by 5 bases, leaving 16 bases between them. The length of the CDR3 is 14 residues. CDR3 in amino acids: CASSHGGESETQYF. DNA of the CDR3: TGTGCCAGCAGCCACGGAGGGGAATCGGAGACCCAGTACTTC.

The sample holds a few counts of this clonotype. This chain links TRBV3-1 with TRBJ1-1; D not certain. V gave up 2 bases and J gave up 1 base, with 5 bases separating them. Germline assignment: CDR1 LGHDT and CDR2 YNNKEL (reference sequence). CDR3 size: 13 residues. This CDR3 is CASSQQRNTEAFF. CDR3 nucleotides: TGTGCCAGCAGCCAACAGAGGAACACTGAAGCTTTCTTT.

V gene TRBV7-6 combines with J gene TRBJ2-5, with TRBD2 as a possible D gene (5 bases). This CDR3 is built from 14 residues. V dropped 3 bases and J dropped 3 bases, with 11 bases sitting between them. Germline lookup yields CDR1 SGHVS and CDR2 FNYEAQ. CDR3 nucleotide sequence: TGTGCCAGCAGCTTTCGGCCAGCGGAAGAGACCCAGTACTTC. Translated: CASSFRPAEETQYF. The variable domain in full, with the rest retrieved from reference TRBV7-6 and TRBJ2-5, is GAGVSQSPRYKVTKRGQDVALRCDPISGHVSLYWYRQALGQGPEFLTYFNYEAQQDKSGLPNDRFSAERPEGSISTLTIQRTEQRDSAMYRCASSFRPAEETQYFGPGTRLLVL.

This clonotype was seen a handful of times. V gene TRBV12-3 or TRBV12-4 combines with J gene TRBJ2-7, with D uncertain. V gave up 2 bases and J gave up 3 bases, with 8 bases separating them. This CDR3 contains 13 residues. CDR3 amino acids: CASSLRRFYEQYF. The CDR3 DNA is TGTGCCAGCAGTTTACGGCGTTTCTACGAGCAGTACTTC.

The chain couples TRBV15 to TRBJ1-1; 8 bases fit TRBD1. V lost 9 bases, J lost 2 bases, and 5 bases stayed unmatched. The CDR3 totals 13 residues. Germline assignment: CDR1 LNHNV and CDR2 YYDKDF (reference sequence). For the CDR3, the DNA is TGTGCCACTGGGGACAGGCTTAACACTGAAGCTTTCTTT. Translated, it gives CATGDRLNTEAFF.

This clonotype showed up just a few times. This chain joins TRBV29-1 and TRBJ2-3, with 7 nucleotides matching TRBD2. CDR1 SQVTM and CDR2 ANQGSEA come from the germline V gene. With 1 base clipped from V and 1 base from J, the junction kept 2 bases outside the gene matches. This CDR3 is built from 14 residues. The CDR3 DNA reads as TGCAGCGTTGAAGGGCTAGCGGGCACAGATACGCAGTATTTT. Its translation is CSVEGLAGTDTQYF.

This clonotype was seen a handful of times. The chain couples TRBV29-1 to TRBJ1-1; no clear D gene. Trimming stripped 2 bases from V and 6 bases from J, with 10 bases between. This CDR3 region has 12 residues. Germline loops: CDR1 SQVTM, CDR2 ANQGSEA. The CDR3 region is CSVERSRAEAFF. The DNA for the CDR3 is TGCAGCGTTGAAAGGTCTCGAGCTGAAGCTTTCTTT.